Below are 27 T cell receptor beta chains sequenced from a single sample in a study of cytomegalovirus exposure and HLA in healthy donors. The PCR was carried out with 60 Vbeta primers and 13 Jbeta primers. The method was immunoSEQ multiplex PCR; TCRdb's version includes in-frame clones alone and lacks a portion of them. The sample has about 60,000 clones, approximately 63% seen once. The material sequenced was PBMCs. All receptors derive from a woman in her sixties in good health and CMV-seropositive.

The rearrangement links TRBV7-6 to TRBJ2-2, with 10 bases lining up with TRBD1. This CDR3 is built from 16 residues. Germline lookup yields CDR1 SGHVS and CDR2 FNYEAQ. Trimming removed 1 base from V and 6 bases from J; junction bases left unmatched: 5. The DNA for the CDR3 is TGTGCCAGCAGCTTAGGACAGGGGGCGTATCCCGGGGAGCTGTTTTTT. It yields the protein CASSLGQGAYPGELFF. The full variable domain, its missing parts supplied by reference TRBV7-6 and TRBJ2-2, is GAGVSQSPRYKVTKRGQDVALRCDPISGHVSLYWYRQALGQGPEFLTYFNYEAQQDKSGLPNDRFSAERPEGSISTLTIQRTEQRDSAMYRCASSLGQGAYPGELFFGEGSRLTVL.

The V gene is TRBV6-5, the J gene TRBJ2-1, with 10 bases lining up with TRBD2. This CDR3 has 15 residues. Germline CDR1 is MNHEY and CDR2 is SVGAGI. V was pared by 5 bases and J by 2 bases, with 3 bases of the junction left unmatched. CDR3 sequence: CASSKSGGAYNEQFF. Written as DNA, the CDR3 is TGTGCCAGCAGTAAGAGCGGGGGGGCCTACAATGAGCAGTTCTTC.

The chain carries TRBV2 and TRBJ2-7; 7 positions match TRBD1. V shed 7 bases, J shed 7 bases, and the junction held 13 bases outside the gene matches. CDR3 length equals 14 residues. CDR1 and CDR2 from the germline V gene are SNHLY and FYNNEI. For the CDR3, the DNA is TGTGCCAGCATGGGGGTGACAGGGCTCGGGGAGCAGTACTTC. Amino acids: CASMGVTGLGEQYF.

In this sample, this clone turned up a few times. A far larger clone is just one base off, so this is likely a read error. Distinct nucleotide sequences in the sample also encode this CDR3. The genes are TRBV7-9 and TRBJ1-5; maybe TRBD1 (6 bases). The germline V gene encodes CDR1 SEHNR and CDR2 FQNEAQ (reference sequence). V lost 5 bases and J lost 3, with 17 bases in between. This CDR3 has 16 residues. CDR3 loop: CASSQYKDSPNQPQHF. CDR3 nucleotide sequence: TGTGCCAGCAGCCAATACAAGGACAGCCCCAATCAGCCCCAGCATTTT.

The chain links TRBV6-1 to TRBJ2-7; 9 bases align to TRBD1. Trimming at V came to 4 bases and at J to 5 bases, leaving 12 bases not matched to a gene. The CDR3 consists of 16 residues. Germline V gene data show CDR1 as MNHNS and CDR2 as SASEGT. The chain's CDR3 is CASSALPGTGSHEQYF. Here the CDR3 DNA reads TGTGCCAGCAGTGCACTCCCCGGGACAGGGTCCCACGAGCAGTACTTC.

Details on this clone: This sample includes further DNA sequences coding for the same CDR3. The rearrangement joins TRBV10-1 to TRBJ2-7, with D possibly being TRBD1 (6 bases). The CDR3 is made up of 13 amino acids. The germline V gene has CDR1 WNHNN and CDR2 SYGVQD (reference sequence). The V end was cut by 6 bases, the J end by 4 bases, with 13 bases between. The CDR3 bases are TGCGCCAGCAGACTGGACAGTACTTACGAGCAGTACTTC. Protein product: CASRLDSTYEQYF.

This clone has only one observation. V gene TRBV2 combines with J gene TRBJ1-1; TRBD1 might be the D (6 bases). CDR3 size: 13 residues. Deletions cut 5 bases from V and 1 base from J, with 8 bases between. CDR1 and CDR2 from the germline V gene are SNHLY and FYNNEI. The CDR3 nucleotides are TGTGCCAGCAGTCAGGACAGGAACACTGAAGCTTTCTTT. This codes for CASSQDRNTEAFF.

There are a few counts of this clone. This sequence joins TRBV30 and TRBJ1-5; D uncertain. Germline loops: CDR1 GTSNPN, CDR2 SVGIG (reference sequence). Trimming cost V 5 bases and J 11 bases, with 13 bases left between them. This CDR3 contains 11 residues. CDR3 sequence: CAWATQESQHF. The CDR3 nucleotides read TGTGCCTGGGCAACCCAGGAATCCCAGCATTTT.

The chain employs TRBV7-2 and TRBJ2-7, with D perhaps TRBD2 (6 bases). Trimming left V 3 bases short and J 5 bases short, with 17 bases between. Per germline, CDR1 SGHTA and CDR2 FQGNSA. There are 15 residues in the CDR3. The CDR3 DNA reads TGTGCCAGCAGCTTGTCGTGGGCTAGCGCCCACGAGCAGTACTTC. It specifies CASSLSWASAHEQYF.

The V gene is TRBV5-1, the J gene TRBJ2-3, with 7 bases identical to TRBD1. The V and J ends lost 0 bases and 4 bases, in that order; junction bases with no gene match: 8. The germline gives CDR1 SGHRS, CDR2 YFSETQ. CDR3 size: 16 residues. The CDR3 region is CASSLEGASIADTQYF. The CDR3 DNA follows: TGCGCCAGCAGCTTGGAGGGGGCATCGATAGCAGATACGCAGTATTTT. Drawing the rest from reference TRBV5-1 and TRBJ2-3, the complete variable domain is KAGVTQTPRYLIKTRGQQVTLSCSPISGHRSVSWYQQTPGQGLQFLFEYFSETQRNKGNFPGRFSGRQFSNSRSEMNVSTLELGDSALYLCASSLEGASIADTQYFGPGTRLTVL.

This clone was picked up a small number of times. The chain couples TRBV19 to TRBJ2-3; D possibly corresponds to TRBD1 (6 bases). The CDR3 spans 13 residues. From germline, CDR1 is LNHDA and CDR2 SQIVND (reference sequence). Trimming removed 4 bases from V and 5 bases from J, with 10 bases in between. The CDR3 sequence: CASSTAGVDTQYF. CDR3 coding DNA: TGTGCCAGTAGTACCGCAGGGGTAGATACGCAGTATTTT.

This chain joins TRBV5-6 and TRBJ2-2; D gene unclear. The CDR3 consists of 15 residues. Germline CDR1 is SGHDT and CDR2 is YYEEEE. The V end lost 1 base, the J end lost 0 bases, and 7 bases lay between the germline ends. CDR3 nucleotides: TGTGCCAGCAGCTTGACGCGGACGAACACCGGGGAGCTGTTTTTT. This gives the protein CASSLTRTNTGELFF.

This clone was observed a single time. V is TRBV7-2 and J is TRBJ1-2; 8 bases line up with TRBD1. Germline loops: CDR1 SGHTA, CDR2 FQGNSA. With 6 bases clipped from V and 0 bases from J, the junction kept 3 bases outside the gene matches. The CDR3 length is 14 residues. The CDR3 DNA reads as TGTGCCAGCAGTCGGGACAGGCCTAACTATGGCTACACCTTC. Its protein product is CASSRDRPNYGYTF.

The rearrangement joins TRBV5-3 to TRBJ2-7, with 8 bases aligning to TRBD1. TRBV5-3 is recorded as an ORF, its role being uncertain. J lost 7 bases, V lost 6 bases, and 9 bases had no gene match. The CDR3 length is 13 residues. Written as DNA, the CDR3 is TGTGCCAGAACGGACAGGGATGTGCGTGAGCAGTACTTC. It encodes CARTDRDVREQYF.

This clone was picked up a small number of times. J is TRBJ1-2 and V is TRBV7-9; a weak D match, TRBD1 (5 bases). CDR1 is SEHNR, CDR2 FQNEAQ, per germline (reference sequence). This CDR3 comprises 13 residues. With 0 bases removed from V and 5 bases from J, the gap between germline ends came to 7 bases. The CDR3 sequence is CASSLAGLYGYTF. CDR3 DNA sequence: TGTGCCAGCAGCTTAGCGGGACTGTATGGCTACACCTTC. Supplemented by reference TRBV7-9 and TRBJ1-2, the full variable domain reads DTGVSQNPRHKITKRGQNVTFRCDPISEHNRLYWYRQTLGQGPEFLTYFQNEAQLEKSRLLSDRFSAERPKGSFSTLEIQRTEQGDSAMYLCASSLAGLYGYTFGSGTRLTVV.

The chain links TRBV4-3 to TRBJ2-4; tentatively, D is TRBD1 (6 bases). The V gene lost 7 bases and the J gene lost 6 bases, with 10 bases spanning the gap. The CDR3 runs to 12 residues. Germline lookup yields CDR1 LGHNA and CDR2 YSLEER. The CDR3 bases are TGCGCCAGCAACCAGGACAGAAACATTCAGTACTTC. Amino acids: CASNQDRNIQYF.

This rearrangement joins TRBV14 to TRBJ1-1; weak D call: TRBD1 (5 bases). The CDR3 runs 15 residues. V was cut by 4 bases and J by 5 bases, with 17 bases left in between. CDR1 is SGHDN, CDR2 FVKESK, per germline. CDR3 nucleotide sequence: TGTGCCAGCAGCCTCGGGGGAGATCCTTTTACTGAAGCTTTCTTT. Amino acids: CASSLGGDPFTEAFF.

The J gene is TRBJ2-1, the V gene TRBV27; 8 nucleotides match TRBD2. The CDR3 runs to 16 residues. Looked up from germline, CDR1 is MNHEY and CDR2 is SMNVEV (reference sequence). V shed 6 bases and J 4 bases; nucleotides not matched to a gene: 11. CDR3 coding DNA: TGTGCCAGCAGAGACAGCCGGGGACTAGGGTACAATGAGCAGTTCTTC. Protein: CASRDSRGLGYNEQFF.

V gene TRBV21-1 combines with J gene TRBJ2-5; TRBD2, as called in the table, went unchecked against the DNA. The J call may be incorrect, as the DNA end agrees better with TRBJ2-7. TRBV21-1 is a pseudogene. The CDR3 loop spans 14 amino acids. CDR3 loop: CASSEFGGENEQYF. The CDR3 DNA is TGTGCCAGCAGCGAGTTCGGGGGGGAAAACGAGCAGTACTTC.

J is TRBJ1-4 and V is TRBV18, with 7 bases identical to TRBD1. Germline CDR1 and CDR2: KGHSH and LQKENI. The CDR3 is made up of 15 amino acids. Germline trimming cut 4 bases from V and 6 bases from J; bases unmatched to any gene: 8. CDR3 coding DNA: TGTGCCAGCTCACAGTCCCGGGACAGAGATGAAAAACTGTTTTTT. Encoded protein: CASSQSRDRDEKLFF.

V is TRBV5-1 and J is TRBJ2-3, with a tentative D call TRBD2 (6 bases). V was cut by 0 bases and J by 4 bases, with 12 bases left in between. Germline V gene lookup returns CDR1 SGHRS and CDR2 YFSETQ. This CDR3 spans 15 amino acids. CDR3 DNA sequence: TGCGCCAGCAGCTTGGCCGGCGGGATCGCAGATACGCAGTATTTT. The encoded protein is CASSLAGGIADTQYF.

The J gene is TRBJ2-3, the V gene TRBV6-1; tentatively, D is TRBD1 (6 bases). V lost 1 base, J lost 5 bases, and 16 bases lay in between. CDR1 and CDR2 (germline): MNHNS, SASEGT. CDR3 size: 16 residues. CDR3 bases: TGTGCCAGCAGTGAAGGGGCAGGGGTATTTAGAGATACGCAGTATTTT. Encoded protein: CASSEGAGVFRDTQYF.

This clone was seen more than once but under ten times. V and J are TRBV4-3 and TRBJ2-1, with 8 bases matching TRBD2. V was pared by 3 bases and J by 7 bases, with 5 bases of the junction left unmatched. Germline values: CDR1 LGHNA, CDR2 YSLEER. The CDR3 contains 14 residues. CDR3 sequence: CASSQGLDRNEQFF. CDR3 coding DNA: TGCGCCAGCAGCCAGGGACTAGACCGTAATGAGCAGTTCTTC.

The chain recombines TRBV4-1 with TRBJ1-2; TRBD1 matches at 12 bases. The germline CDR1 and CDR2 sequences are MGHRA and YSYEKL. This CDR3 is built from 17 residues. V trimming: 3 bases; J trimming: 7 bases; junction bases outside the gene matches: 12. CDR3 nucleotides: TGCGCCAGCAGCCATACCGGGACAGGGGGCTTAGGAGGTGGCTACACCTTC. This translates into CASSHTGTGGLGGGYTF.

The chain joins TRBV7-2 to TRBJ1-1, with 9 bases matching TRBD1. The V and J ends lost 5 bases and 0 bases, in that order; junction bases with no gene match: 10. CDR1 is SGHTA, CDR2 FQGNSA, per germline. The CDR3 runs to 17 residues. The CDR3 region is CASSRQGGRSMNTEAFF. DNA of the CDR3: TGTGCCAGCAGCAGACAGGGGGGAAGAAGCATGAACACTGAAGCTTTCTTT.

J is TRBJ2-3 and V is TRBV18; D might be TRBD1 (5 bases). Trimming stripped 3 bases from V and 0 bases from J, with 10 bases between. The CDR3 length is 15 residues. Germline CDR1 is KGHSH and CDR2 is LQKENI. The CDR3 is CASSPGAGSTDTQYF. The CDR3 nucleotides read TGTGCCAGCTCACCTGGGGCCGGGAGCACAGATACGCAGTATTTT.

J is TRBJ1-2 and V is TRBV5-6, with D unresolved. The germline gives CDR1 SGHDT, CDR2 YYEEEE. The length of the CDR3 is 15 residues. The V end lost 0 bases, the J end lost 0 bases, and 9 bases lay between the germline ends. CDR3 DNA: TGTGCCAGCAGCTTGGTATCCCTAGCTAACTATGGCTACACCTTC. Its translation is CASSLVSLANYGYTF.